The 22 T cell receptor beta chains in this list originate from one sample, sequenced in a study of blood T cell repertoires in COVID-19. TCRdb's copy holds only in-frame clones and misses some; the assay was immunoSEQ multiplex PCR. Of about 190,000 clones listed, over 75% are singletons. Sequenced: peripheral blood. The source of these receptors is a woman aged 50 to 60 with acute or convalescent COVID-19.

The chain carries TRBV18 and TRBJ1-1; D is possibly TRBD1 (5 bases). Trimming took 6 bases from V and 0 from J, leaving 8 bases between them. The V gene's germline CDR1 is KGHSH and CDR2 LQKENI. The CDR3 length is 13 residues. The CDR3 coding sequence is TGTGCCAGCTCCCCAGGGCTGAACACTGAAGCTTTCTTT. Amino acid sequence: CASSPGLNTEAFF.

This chain uses TRBV2 with TRBJ1-1; TRBD1 is a possible D gene (5 bases). The germline V gene has CDR1 SNHLY and CDR2 FYNNEI. V gave up 4 bases and J gave up 2 bases, with 8 bases separating them. The CDR3 runs 13 residues. This chain's CDR3 is CASSGQPNTEAFF. DNA for the CDR3: TGTGCCAGCAGTGGACAGCCTAACACTGAAGCTTTCTTT.

This chain connects TRBV29-1 to TRBJ2-3; 7 nucleotides agree with TRBD2. The CDR3 contains 14 residues. V lost 4 bases to trimming and J lost 1 base; unmatched junction nucleotides: 5. Germline values: CDR1 SQVTM, CDR2 ANQGSEA. CDR3 amino acids: CSVVSSGGTDTQYF. The CDR3 bases are TGCAGCGTTGTATCTAGCGGAGGCACAGATACGCAGTATTTT.

This clone was picked up a small number of times. In DNA, the CDR3 is TGTGCCATCAGAGAAGTACCGGGACTAGCCCCAGGGGTTTTAAATACGCAGTATTTT. This codes for CAIREVPGLAPGVLNTQYF. The chain couples TRBV10-3 to TRBJ2-3; TRBD2 aligns across 9 bases. CDR1 is ENHRY and CDR2 is SYGVKD in the germline V gene. V lost 6 bases to trimming and J lost 7 bases; unmatched junction nucleotides: 23. The CDR3 totals 19 residues.

The V call is TRBV19, the J call TRBJ1-6; 7 bases align to TRBD1. CDR1 is LNHDA, CDR2 SQIVND, per germline (reference sequence). The CDR3 contains 15 residues. J lost 7 bases, V lost 6 bases, and 9 bases had no gene match. CDR3 amino acids: CASRHWDSENSPLHF. The CDR3 bases are TGTGCCAGTAGACACTGGGACAGCGAGAATTCACCCCTCCACTTT.

The J gene is TRBJ1-3, the V gene TRBV11-2, with a possible D match to TRBD1 (5 bases). The CDR3 has 16 residues. V was pared by 1 base and J by 0 bases, with 10 bases between. The germline V gene encodes CDR1 SGHAT and CDR2 FQNNGV. CDR3 DNA: TGTGCCAGCAGCTTAGGAACAGGTTTCTCTGGAAACACCATATATTTT. Protein: CASSLGTGFSGNTIYF.

The rearrangement links TRBV12-5 to TRBJ2-1, with a weak D call TRBD2 (7 bases). Germline V gives CDR1 LGHNT, CDR2 FRNRAP. Trimming took 0 bases from V and 8 from J, leaving 23 bases between them. This CDR3 contains 18 residues. CDR3 sequence: CASGLVRGGGGTGDEQFF. DNA of the CDR3: TGTGCTAGTGGTTTGGTAAGGGGGGGAGGAGGCACAGGAGATGAGCAGTTCTTC.

CDR3 in amino acids: CATSDASGTRQETQYF. The CDR3 DNA reads as TGTGCCACCAGTGATGCTTCAGGTACTAGGCAAGAGACCCAGTACTTC. The chain couples TRBV24-1 to TRBJ2-5; tentative D call: TRBD2 (5 bases). The V end was cut by 3 bases, the J end by 2 bases, with 15 bases between. CDR3 size: 16 residues. The germline V gene encodes CDR1 KGHDR and CDR2 SFDVKD.

The rearrangement links TRBV27 to TRBJ2-7; D gene unclear. Trimming left V 5 bases short and J 1 base short, with 12 bases between. The CDR3 has 14 amino acids. Germline V gene sequence: CDR1 MNHEY, CDR2 SMNVEV (reference sequence). CDR3 DNA: TGTGCCAGCAGTCCGCTGGGCTATTCCTACGAGCAGTACTTC. This codes for CASSPLGYSYEQYF.

V is TRBV28 and J is TRBJ1-1; 7 bases align to TRBD1. V lost 6 bases and J lost 4; bases outside the gene matches: 14. This CDR3 comprises 16 residues. Looked up from germline, CDR1 is MDHEN and CDR2 is SYDVKM. The CDR3 loop reads CASSLGSNRGSTEAFF. The CDR3 DNA is TGTGCCAGCAGCTTAGGGTCCAACAGGGGAAGCACTGAAGCTTTCTTT.

This chain joins TRBV5-1 and TRBJ1-5, with TRBD1 identical over 11 bases. J was trimmed by 4 bases and V by 7 bases; bases with no gene match: 4. The CDR3 has 14 residues. Per the germline V gene, CDR1 is SGHRS and CDR2 is YFSETQ. The CDR3 loop is CASPGQGENQPQHF. The CDR3 DNA reads TGCGCCAGCCCGGGACAGGGGGAAAATCAGCCCCAGCATTTT.

The chain couples TRBV5-1 to TRBJ2-7, with TRBD1 identical over 9 bases. The germline V gene has CDR1 SGHRS and CDR2 YFSETQ. The CDR3 consists of 15 residues. V lost 0 bases to trimming and J lost 5 bases; unmatched junction nucleotides: 6. The CDR3 loop reads CASSLERTGVNEQYF. The CDR3 DNA follows: TGCGCCAGCAGCTTGGAGAGGACAGGGGTCAACGAGCAGTACTTC.

This clone was seen just once. J is TRBJ1-4 and V is TRBV5-1; D uncertain. Between the trimmed V and J ends, which lost 1 base and 5 bases, there was a span of 6 bases. Germline CDR1 SGHRS, CDR2 YFSETQ. CDR3 length: 13 amino acids. CDR3 amino acids: CASSLIPNEKLFF. The CDR3 region has the DNA TGCGCCAGCAGCTTGATTCCGAATGAAAAACTGTTTTTT.

Comments on this clone: Other nucleotide sequences in the sample specify the same CDR3. This rearrangement joins TRBV7-2 to TRBJ2-5, with 9 bases matching TRBD2. The germline V gene has CDR1 SGHTA and CDR2 FQGNSA. The CDR3 sequence is 14 residues long. V shed 1 base and J 4 bases; nucleotides not matched to a gene: 1. The CDR3 DNA follows: TGTGCCAGCAGCTTAGGCGGGAGGGGAGAGACCCAGTACTTC. This codes for CASSLGGRGETQYF.

The rearrangement uses TRBV28 and TRBJ2-5, with D perhaps TRBD2 (6 bases). This CDR3 region has 15 residues. Germline V lookup: CDR1 MDHEN, CDR2 SYDVKM. Trimming took 6 bases from V and 7 from J, leaving 21 bases between them. CDR3 bases: TGTGCCAGCAGCCCCTTGGGTACCCCGGAGGGGACCCAGTACTTC. Translated: CASSPLGTPEGTQYF.

This chain connects TRBV20-1 to TRBJ2-7; TRBD2 matches 7 bases. This CDR3 has 15 residues. Trimming took 3 bases from V and 3 from J; bases not matched to a gene: 11. Germline V gene sequence: CDR1 DFQATT, CDR2 SNEGSKA (reference sequence). The CDR3 DNA follows: TGCAGTGCTAGTAGGTCAGGACTAGTGGACTACGAGCAGTACTTC. Residues: CSASRSGLVDYEQYF.

This clone showed up just once. The chain is built from TRBV9 and TRBJ2-4; the D gene is possibly TRBD2 (6 bases). The germline V gene has CDR1 SGDLS and CDR2 YYNGEE. The CDR3 loop spans 17 amino acids. V was cut by 4 bases and J by 5 bases, with 22 bases left in between. The CDR3 DNA reads as TGTGCCAGCAGCATTAGAGAGGGCGGCGGGACCGAAAACATTCAGTACTTC. Translation: CASSIREGGGTENIQYF.

The chain uses TRBV4-2 and TRBJ2-3; D gene unclear. The V gene lost 0 bases and the J gene lost 9 bases, with 16 bases spanning the gap. The germline CDR1 and CDR2 sequences are LGHNA and YNFKEQ. The CDR3 spans 15 residues. CDR3 sequence (DNA): TGTGCCAGCAGCCAAGATTGGGTGATTGGAGAGACGCAGTATTTT. This encodes CASSQDWVIGETQYF.

The V and J genes are TRBV6-5 and TRBJ2-7, with D unresolved. Looked up from germline, CDR1 is MNHEY and CDR2 is SVGAGI. The CDR3 is made up of 14 amino acids. Trimming took 6 bases from V and 3 from J, leaving 15 bases between them. The CDR3 here is CASSLSPIGYEQYF. CDR3 nucleotide sequence: TGTGCCAGCAGCCTCTCCCCGATCGGCTACGAGCAGTACTTC.

About this clone itself: The same CDR3 is also encoded by other DNA sequences in this sample. V gene TRBV3-1 (or the pseudogene TRBV3-2) combines with J gene TRBJ2-7; D is unresolved. The length of the CDR3 is 11 residues. CDR1 is LGHDT and CDR2 is YNNKEL in the germline V gene (reference sequence). V lost 2 bases, J lost 3 bases, and 2 bases lay in between. The CDR3 nucleotides read TGTGCCAGCAGCCAACTCTACGAGCAGTACTTC. Translated, it gives CASSQLYEQYF.

V usage is TRBV11-2 and J usage is TRBJ2-1, with 9 nucleotides matching TRBD1. CDR3 length: 15 amino acids. The germline V gene encodes CDR1 SGHAT and CDR2 FQNNGV. The junction had 6 bases not matched to a gene; V was cut back by 6 bases and J by 3 bases. The CDR3 DNA follows: TGTGCCAGCAGAAAACCGGGACAGGGCTACAATGAGCAGTTCTTC. It codes for CASRKPGQGYNEQFF.

This chain uses TRBV5-1 with TRBJ2-3, with TRBD1 matching over 10 bases. CDR1 is SGHRS, CDR2 YFSETQ, per germline. The trim removed 0 bases at V and 1 base at J, leaving 2 bases unmatched. This CDR3 is built from 16 residues. The CDR3 DNA reads TGCGCCAGCAGCTTGGCAGGGACAGGGGGCACAGATACGCAGTATTTT. Its protein is CASSLAGTGGTDTQYF.